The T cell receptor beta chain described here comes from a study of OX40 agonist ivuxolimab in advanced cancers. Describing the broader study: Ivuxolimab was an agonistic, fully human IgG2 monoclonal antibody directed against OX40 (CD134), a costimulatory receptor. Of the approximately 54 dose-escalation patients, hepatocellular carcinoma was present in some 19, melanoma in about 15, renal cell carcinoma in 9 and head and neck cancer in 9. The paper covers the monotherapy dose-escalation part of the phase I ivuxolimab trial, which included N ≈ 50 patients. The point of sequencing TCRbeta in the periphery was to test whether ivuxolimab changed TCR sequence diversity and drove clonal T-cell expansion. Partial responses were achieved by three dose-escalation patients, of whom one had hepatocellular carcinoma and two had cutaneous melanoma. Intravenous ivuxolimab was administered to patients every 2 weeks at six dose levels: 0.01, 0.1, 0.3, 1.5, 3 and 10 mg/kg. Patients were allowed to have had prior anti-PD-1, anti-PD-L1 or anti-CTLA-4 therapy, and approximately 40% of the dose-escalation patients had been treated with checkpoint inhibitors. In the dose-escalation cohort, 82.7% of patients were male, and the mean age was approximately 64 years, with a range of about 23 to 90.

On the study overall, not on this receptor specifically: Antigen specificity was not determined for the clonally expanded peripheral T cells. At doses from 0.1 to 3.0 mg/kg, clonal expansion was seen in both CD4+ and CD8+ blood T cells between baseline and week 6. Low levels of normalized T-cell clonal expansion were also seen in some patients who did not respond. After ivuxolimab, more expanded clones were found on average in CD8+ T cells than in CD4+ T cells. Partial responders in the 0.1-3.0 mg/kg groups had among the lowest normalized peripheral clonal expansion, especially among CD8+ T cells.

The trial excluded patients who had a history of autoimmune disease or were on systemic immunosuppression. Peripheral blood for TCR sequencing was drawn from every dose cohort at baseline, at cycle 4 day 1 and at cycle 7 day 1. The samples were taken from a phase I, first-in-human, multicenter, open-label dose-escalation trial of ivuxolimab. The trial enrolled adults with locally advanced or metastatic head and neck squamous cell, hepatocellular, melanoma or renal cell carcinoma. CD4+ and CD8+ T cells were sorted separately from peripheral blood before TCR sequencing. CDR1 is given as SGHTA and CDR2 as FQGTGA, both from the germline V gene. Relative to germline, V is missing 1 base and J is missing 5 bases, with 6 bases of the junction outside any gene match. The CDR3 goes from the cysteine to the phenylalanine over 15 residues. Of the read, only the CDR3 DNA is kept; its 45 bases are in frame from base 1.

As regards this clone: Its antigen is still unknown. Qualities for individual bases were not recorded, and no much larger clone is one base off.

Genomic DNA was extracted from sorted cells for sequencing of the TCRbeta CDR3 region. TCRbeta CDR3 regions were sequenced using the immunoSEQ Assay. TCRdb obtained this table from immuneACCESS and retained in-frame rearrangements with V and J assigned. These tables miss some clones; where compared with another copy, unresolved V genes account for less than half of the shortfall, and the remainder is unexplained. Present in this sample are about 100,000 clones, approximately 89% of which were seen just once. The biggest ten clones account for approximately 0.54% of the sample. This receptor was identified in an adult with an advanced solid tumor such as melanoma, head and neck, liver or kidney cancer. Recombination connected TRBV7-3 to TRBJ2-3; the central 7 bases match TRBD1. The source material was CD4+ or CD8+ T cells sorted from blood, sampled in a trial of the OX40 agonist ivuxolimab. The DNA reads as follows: TGTGCCAGCAGCTTAATGGCAGGGGGTCAAGATACGCAGTATTTT. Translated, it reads CASSLMAGGQDTQYF.